The present T cell receptor (beta chain) was sequenced within a study of immune characteristics of hereditary and idiopathic chronic pancreatitis. Total pancreatectomy with islet autotransplantation was the source of the chronic pancreatitis pancreas tissue. TCRdb's table, derived via immunoSEQ multiplex PCR, lists solely in-frame clones and lacks some. This table holds about 2,000 clones, 65% to 75% found once. The sequencing sample was made of pancreas tissue with hereditary chronic pancreatitis. The sequence was obtained from a human donor with chronic pancreatitis.

The CDR3 DNA reads TGTGCCAGCTTAGCGGGAGGCTCCTACAATGAGCAGTTCTTC. Protein: CASLAGGSYNEQFF. The chain has TRBV6-5 and TRBJ2-1; TRBD2 matches 10 bases. With V trimmed by 8 bases and J by 0 bases, 1 base remained unmatched. CDR1 and CDR2 from the germline V gene are MNHEY and SVGAGI. CDR3 length: 14 residues.